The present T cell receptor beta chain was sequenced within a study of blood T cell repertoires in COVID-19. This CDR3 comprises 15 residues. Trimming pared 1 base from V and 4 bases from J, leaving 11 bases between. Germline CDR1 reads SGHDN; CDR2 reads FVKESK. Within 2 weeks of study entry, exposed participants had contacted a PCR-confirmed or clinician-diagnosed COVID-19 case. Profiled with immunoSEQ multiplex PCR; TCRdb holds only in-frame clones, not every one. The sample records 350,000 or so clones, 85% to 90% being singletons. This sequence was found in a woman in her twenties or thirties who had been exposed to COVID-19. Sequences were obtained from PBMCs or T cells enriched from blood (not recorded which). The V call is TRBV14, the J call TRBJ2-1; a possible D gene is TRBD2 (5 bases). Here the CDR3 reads CASSQVLAEYNEQFF. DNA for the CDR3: TGTGCCAGCAGCCAAGTCCTAGCAGAATACAATGAGCAGTTCTTC.